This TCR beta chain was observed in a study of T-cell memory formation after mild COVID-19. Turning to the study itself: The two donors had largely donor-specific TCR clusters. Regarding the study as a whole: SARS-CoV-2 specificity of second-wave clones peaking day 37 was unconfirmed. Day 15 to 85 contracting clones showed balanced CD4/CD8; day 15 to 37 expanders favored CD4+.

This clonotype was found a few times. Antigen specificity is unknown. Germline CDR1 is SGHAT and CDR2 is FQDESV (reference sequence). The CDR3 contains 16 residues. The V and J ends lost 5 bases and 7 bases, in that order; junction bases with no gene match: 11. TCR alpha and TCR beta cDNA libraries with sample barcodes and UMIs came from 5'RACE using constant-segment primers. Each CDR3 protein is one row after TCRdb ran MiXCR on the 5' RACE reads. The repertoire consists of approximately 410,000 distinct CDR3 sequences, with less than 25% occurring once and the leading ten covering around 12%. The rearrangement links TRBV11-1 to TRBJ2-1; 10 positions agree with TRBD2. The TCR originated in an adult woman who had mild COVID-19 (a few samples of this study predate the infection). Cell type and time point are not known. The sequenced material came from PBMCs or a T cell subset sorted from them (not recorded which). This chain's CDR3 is CASSPLAGAVWNEQFF. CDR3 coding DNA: TGTGCCAGCAGCCCTCTAGCGGGGGCGGTTTGGAATGAGCAGTTCTTC.